This is a list of T cell receptor beta chains from one sample in a study of T cells in localized non-small cell lung cancer. Sequencing was performed with immunoSEQ multiplex PCR; in TCRdb, only in-frame clones are kept and a portion is missing. This sample carries roughly 15,000 clones, about 91% of them seen once, and the ten largest clones take around a quarter. Sequenced material: peripheral blood, taken before any cancer treatment. Source of these receptors: a female donor at least 60 years old with stage III squamous cell lung carcinoma. CDR3s include the opening cysteine and the closing phenylalanine or tryptophan. The D gene is left open where the match is weak. The listing skips clone size in some rows; elsewhere it reads once, few, many or a size class.

size: once
D: TRBD2
V: TRBV5-4
J: TRBJ2-3
CDR3: CASSSGLFTSTDTQYF
DNA: TGTGCCAGCAGCTCGGGACTATTCACTAGCACAGATACGCAGTATTTT

size: -
D: TRBD1
V: TRBV23-1
J: TRBJ2-7
CDR3: CASSPPGTGETYEQYF
DNA: TGCGCCAGCAGTCCTCCAGGGACAGGGGAAACCTACGAGCAGTACTTC

size: -
D: -
V: TRBV6-1
J: TRBJ1-1
CDR3: CASSQQGTNTEAFF
DNA: TGTGCCAGCAGTCAGCAGGGAACGAACACTGAAGCTTTCTTT

size: -
D: -
V: TRBV7-9
J: TRBJ2-3
CDR3: CASSLAVTDTQYF
DNA: TGTGCCAGCAGCTTAGCGGTGACAGATACGCAGTATTTT

size: -
D: TRBD1
V: TRBV15
J: TRBJ1-1
CDR3: CATSRDQGQGNTEAFF
DNA: TGTGCCACCAGCAGAGACCAGGGACAGGGGAACACTGAAGCTTTCTTT

size: -
D: -
V: TRBV9
J: TRBJ2-5
CDR3: CASSVGQILYQETQYF
DNA: TGTGCCAGCAGCGTAGGGCAGATACTGTACCAAGAGACCCAGTACTTC

size: -
D: -
V: TRBV28
J: TRBJ1-2
CDR3: CASSSGLQDYGYTF
DNA: TGTGCCAGCAGTTCAGGGCTTCAGGACTATGGCTACACCTTC

size: -
D: -
V: TRBV28
J: TRBJ1-2
CDR3: CASTLSSGGGNGYTF
DNA: TGTGCCAGCACTCTATCTTCAGGAGGAGGGAATGGCTACACCTTC

size: once
D: TRBD1
V: TRBV11-3
J: TRBJ2-1
CDR3: CASSLAGTGHNEQFF
DNA: TGTGCCAGCAGCTTAGCCGGGACAGGGCACAATGAGCAGTTCTTC

size: -
D: -
V: TRBV5-6
J: TRBJ2-7
CDR3: CASSLMGVAYEQYF
DNA: TGTGCCAGCAGCTTGATGGGGGTGGCCTACGAGCAGTACTTC

size: -
D: -
V: TRBV9
J: TRBJ2-1
CDR3: CASSALGGRDEQFF
DNA: TGTGCCAGCAGCGCCCTCGGGGGTAGGGATGAGCAGTTCTTC

size: -
D: TRBD2
V: TRBV6-1
J: TRBJ2-7
CDR3: CASSEVRTRSSYEQYF
DNA: TGTGCCAGCAGTGAAGTGCGGACTAGGAGCTCCTACGAGCAGTACTTC

size: -
D: -
V: TRBV11-2
J: TRBJ1-1
CDR3: CASSSSQGNTEAFF
DNA: TGTGCCAGCAGCTCCTCACAGGGGAACACTGAAGCTTTCTTT

size: once
D: -
V: TRBV11-2
J: TRBJ2-5
CDR3: CASRGGGRGTETQYF
DNA: TGTGCCAGCAGGGGGGGAGGTAGGGGTACGGAGACCCAGTACTTC

size: -
D: -
V: TRBV6-5
J: TRBJ2-7
CDR3: CASSYSATGRIYEQYF
DNA: TGTGCCAGCAGTTACTCGGCGACGGGGAGGATCTACGAGCAGTACTTC

size: -
D: -
V: TRBV2
J: TRBJ2-5
CDR3: CASSGRAYQETQYF
DNA: TGTGCCAGCAGTGGGCGCGCGTACCAAGAGACCCAGTACTTC

size: -
D: TRBD2
V: TRBV5-1
J: TRBJ2-2
CDR3: CASSLTVAGGPSAGELFF
DNA: TGCGCCAGCAGCTTGACCGTAGCGGGAGGGCCGTCCGCCGGGGAGCTGTTTTTT

size: -
D: -
V: TRBV11-1
J: TRBJ1-4
CDR3: CASSLDRNEKLFF
DNA: TGTGCCAGCAGCCTCGACCGAAATGAAAAACTGTTTTTT

size: -
D: TRBD2
V: TRBV19
J: TRBJ2-3
CDR3: CASSLTSGRADTQYF
DNA: TGTGCCAGTAGTTTGACTAGCGGGAGAGCAGATACGCAGTATTTT

size: -
D: TRBD2
V: TRBV7-4
J: TRBJ2-2
CDR3: CASSLGLAGEGDGELFF
DNA: TGTGCCAGCAGCTTAGGACTAGCGGGAGAGGGGGACGGGGAGCTGTTTTTT

size: -
D: TRBD2
V: TRBV19
J: TRBJ2-1
CDR3: CASSPLSMGGGYNEQFF
DNA: TGTGCCAGTAGCCCTCTCAGCATGGGGGGGGGTTACAATGAGCAGTTCTTC

size: -
D: TRBD2
V: TRBV5-1
J: TRBJ2-1
CDR3: CASRLIAGRSSYNEQFF
DNA: TGCGCCAGCAGGCTTATAGCGGGAAGGAGCTCCTACAATGAGCAGTTCTTC

size: -
D: -
V: TRBV6-5
J: TRBJ2-3
CDR3: CASSLSGFTDTQYF
DNA: TGTGCCAGCAGTTTGTCAGGATTCACAGATACGCAGTATTTT

size: -
D: -
V: TRBV28
J: TRBJ1-1
CDR3: CASRKQGPNTEAFF
DNA: TGTGCCAGCAGGAAACAGGGCCCGAACACTGAAGCTTTCTTT

size: -
D: TRBD1
V: TRBV4-1
J: TRBJ2-3
CDR3: CASSQFGQALPTDTQYF
DNA: TGCGCCAGCAGCCAGTTCGGACAGGCCCTCCCCACAGATACGCAGTATTTT

size: -
D: -
V: TRBV19
J: TRBJ1-1
CDR3: CASSIVGRKANTEAFF
DNA: TGTGCCAGTAGTATAGTTGGGAGAAAGGCGAACACTGAAGCTTTCTTT

size: -
D: -
V: TRBV29-1
J: TRBJ1-1
CDR3: CSVESQGNTEAFF
DNA: TGCAGCGTTGAAAGCCAGGGTAACACTGAAGCTTTCTTT

size: -
D: -
V: TRBV9
J: TRBJ2-2
CDR3: CASSVGGPGELFF
DNA: TGTGCCAGCAGCGTAGGTGGCCCCGGGGAGCTGTTTTTT

size: medium-sized
D: -
V: TRBV27
J: TRBJ2-1
CDR3: CASSFIRSSYNEQFF
DNA: TGTGCCAGCAGTTTTATTCGAAGCTCCTACAATGAGCAGTTCTTC

size: -
D: TRBD2
V: TRBV5-1
J: TRBJ2-1
CDR3: CASSLALGLATNEQFF
DNA: TGCGCCAGCAGCTTGGCCTTGGGACTAGCGACCAATGAGCAGTTCTTC

size: few
D: -
V: TRBV7-9
J: TRBJ1-1
CDR3: CASSLVEGIAEAFF
DNA: TGTGCCAGCAGCTTAGTGGAGGGCATCGCTGAAGCTTTCTTT

size: -
D: -
V: TRBV6-1
J: TRBJ2-5
CDR3: CASRRQETQYF
DNA: TGTGCCAGCAGGAGACAAGAGACCCAGTACTTC

size: -
D: TRBD2
V: TRBV6-1
J: TRBJ2-3
CDR3: CASSEALAGGTDTQYF
DNA: TGTGCCAGCAGTGAAGCCTTAGCGGGGGGCACAGATACGCAGTATTTT

size: -
D: -
V: TRBV7-6
J: TRBJ2-1
CDR3: CASSTSTRYNEQFF
DNA: TGTGCCAGCAGCACCTCAACTAGGTACAATGAGCAGTTCTTC

size: once
D: TRBD2
V: TRBV29-1
J: TRBJ2-7
CDR3: CSVAGVGRGEQYF
DNA: TGCAGCGTAGCGGGAGTCGGTCGCGGAGAGCAGTACTTC

size: -
D: TRBD1
V: TRBV4-1
J: TRBJ2-7
CDR3: CASSQDPQGLYEQYF
DNA: TGCGCCAGCAGCCAAGATCCACAGGGGTTGTACGAGCAGTACTTC

size: -
D: -
V: TRBV2
J: TRBJ2-5
CDR3: CASRQETQYF
DNA: TGTGCCAGCAGGCAAGAGACCCAGTACTTC

size: -
D: TRBD1
V: TRBV5-1
J: TRBJ2-1
CDR3: CASSPRRGQGAGEQFF
DNA: TGCGCCAGCAGCCCTCGCCGGGGACAGGGGGCTGGTGAGCAGTTCTTC

size: -
D: -
V: TRBV7-3
J: TRBJ2-3
CDR3: CASSLQSTDTQYF
DNA: TGTGCCAGCAGCTTGCAAAGCACAGATACGCAGTATTTT

size: -
D: TRBD1
V: TRBV14
J: TRBJ2-6
CDR3: CASSRGTRGRNGSGANVLTF
DNA: TGTGCCAGCAGTCGGGGGACCAGGGGGCGCAACGGGTCTGGGGCCAACGTCCTGACTTTC

size: -
D: TRBD2
V: TRBV4-2
J: TRBJ2-5
CDR3: CASSQEAGGTGTQYF
DNA: TGTGCCAGCAGCCAAGAGGCCGGGGGGACGGGGACCCAGTACTTC

size: once
D: -
V: TRBV7-9
J: TRBJ1-6
CDR3: CASTYLAENNSPLHF
DNA: TGTGCCAGCACCTACCTCGCGGAGAATAATTCACCCCTCCACTTT

size: -
D: TRBD1
V: TRBV5-5
J: TRBJ2-5
CDR3: CASSWDSEQTQYF
DNA: TGTGCCAGCAGCTGGGACAGCGAACAGACCCAGTACTTC

size: -
D: -
V: TRBV29-1
J: TRBJ1-2
CDR3: CSVGGTLYGYTF
DNA: TGCAGCGTTGGCGGGACTTTGTATGGCTACACCTTC

size: once
D: TRBD1
V: TRBV6-1
J: TRBJ1-5
CDR3: CASSEGWTGGNQPQHF
DNA: TGTGCCAGCAGTGAAGGATGGACAGGGGGCAATCAGCCCCAGCATTTT

size: -
D: -
V: TRBV30
J: TRBJ2-2
CDR3: CAGRGAANTGELFF
DNA: TGTGCCGGACGGGGGGCGGCGAACACCGGGGAGCTGTTTTTT

size: -
D: TRBD2
V: TRBV12-5
J: TRBJ2-2
CDR3: CASGSGTSAITNTGELFF
DNA: TGTGCTAGTGGCTCCGGGACTAGCGCTATAACGAACACCGGGGAGCTGTTTTTT

size: -
D: TRBD1
V: TRBV2
J: TRBJ2-2
CDR3: CASRGTGASTGELFF
DNA: TGTGCCAGCAGGGGGACAGGGGCGTCCACCGGGGAGCTGTTTTTT

size: -
D: TRBD2
V: TRBV28
J: TRBJ2-1
CDR3: CASRVAGRYNEQFF
DNA: TGTGCCAGCAGAGTAGCGGGACGCTACAATGAGCAGTTCTTC